This TCR beta chain was sequenced for a study of control samples from healthy donors and cancer patients. Libraries were prepared by immunoSEQ multiplex PCR; TCRdb keeps only in-frame clonotypes and omits some of them. The repertoire includes about 100,000 clones, more than 85% of them detected once, and approximately 8.4% sits in the top ten. The TCR was taken from a man aged 30 to 45 in good health. The sample comprised blood.

The CDR3 region is CASGSGQLNEKLFF. CDR3 in DNA: TGTGCTAGTGGTTCGGGACAGCTTAATGAAAAACTGTTTTTT. The genes are TRBV12-5 and TRBJ1-4; 7 nucleotides agree with TRBD1. Germline values: CDR1 LGHNT, CDR2 FRNRAP. CDR3 length: 14 residues. The V gene end was trimmed by 4 bases and the J gene end by 4 bases; junction bases not matched to a gene: 3.